This TCR beta chain appears in the sequencing data of a study of T cell repertoires in aging, cancer and after chemotherapy. Looking at the study overall: Repeat sampling of healthy donors over several months to years showed clear clonal overlap.

Of note for this clonotype: The antigen is unknown.

Rearranged V-D-J TRB sequences were amplified with a mixed TRB-A/B primer pool. TCRdb itself ran the multiplex PCR reads through MiXCR, one entry per CDR3 protein. This table holds 7,900 or so distinct CDR3 sequences, roughly a third found once. Trimming removed 0 bases at V and 6 bases at J, with 15 bases between. The CDR3 is 15 residues long. Germline CDR1 reads DFQATT; CDR2 reads SNEGSKA (reference sequence). The template was genomic DNA from peripheral blood, not RNA. Study findings and constraints: Compared with age-matched healthy donors, untreated hematological or solid cancer patients showed higher blood TCR clonality. Rebound thymic output was suggested by rising median generation probability during chemotherapy in each cancer cohort. Healthy donors lost TCR diversity with age mainly through richness, cancer patients through richness and evenness.

The gene calls are TRBV20-1 and TRBJ2-1; D may be TRBD2 (6 bases). The source is a human donor in good health. Sequencing was done on a sample of blood. The CDR3 nucleotides are TGCAGTGCTAGAGAAACGGGAGTGGTCGGCAATGAGCAGTTCTTC. This sequence encodes CSARETGVVGNEQFF.